A selection of T cell receptor beta chains follows, all from one sample in a study of vaccination and CD4 T cells after COVID-19. Antigens for these TCRs are unknown. TCRdb reprocessed the PCR reads via MiXCR and lists one record per CDR3 protein. The data hold 3,000 to 3,500 distinct CDR3 sequences, with 45% to 55% observed a single time. Source material: CD4+ T cells from blood, cultured in vitro. These receptors were collected from a human donor who had recovered from COVID-19. Both conserved end residues are part of each CDR3. A D gene is named only where the DNA matches it firmly. A clone size is listed for some rows: how often the clone was seen (once, few, many), or a class if it is expanded.

V	D	J	size	CDR3	DNA
TRBV11-2	.	TRBJ2-1	few	CASSSVRGGNEQFF	TGTGCCAGCAGCTCCGTCCGTGGTGGTAATGAGCAGTTCTTC
TRBV15	.	TRBJ2-7	few	CATGDRFSYEQYF	TGTGCCACCGGCGACAGGTTCTCCTACGAGCAGTACTTC
TRBV11-3	TRBD1	TRBJ2-2	medium-sized	CASSPRQGGNTGELFF	TGTGCCAGCAGCCCCCGACAGGGGGGGAACACCGGGGAGCTGTTTTTT
TRBV2	.	TRBJ1-1	.	CASNRRDTDTEAFF	TGTGCCAGCAACCGCAGGGACACAGACACTGAAGCTTTCTTT
TRBV11-3	.	TRBJ1-2	few	CASSPGLSYGYTF	TGTGCCAGCAGCCCCGGGCTTTCCTATGGCTACACCTTC
TRBV11-2	TRBD2	TRBJ2-3	.	CASSLGTSARTDTQYF	TGTGCCAGCAGCTTAGGGACTAGCGCACGCACAGATACGCAGTATTTT
TRBV15	TRBD1	TRBJ2-1	.	CATTFMQGAYNEQFF	TGTGCCACCACTTTTATGCAGGGGGCCTACAATGAGCAGTTCTTC
TRBV19	.	TRBJ1-5	.	CASSIPGSGQPQHF	TGTGCCAGTAGTATACCCGGGTCGGGCCAGCCCCAGCATTTT
TRBV15	.	TRBJ1-2	few	CATSRDFQENYGYTF	TGTGCCACCAGCAGAGATTTCCAGGAAAACTATGGCTACACCTTC
TRBV5-1	.	TRBJ2-7	few	CASSLGTTGIYEQYF	TGCGCCAGCAGCTTGGGAACCACAGGGATTTACGAGCAGTACTTC
TRBV10-3	.	TRBJ2-1	few	CAISGGGASSYNEQFF	TGTGCCATCAGTGGAGGCGGGGCAAGCTCCTACAATGAGCAGTTCTTC
TRBV7-9	.	TRBJ2-1	.	CASSLALGQYNEQFF	TGTGCCAGCAGCTTAGCGCTGGGGCAGTACAATGAGCAGTTCTTC
TRBV2	.	TRBJ1-4	.	CASSEEGGGRLFF	TGTGCCAGCAGTGAAGAAGGGGGAGGCCGTCTGTTTTTT
TRBV9	.	TRBJ2-2	few	CASSPRERTNTGELFF	TGTGCCAGCAGCCCCCGGGAGCGCACGAACACCGGGGAGCTGTTTTTT
TRBV28	.	TRBJ2-4	.	CASSDGRSVGGIQYF	TGTGCCAGCAGCGACGGACGGTCAGTGGGAGGCATTCAGTACTTC
TRBV5-1	TRBD2	TRBJ2-7	.	CASSLAGTSVDEQYF	TGCGCCAGCAGCTTGGCCGGGACTAGTGTGGACGAGCAGTACTTC
TRBV28	.	TRBJ2-5	few	CASSLRDEGRETQYF	TGTGCCAGCAGTTTAAGGGATGAGGGGCGGGAGACCCAGTACTTC
TRBV7-2	TRBD2	TRBJ2-5	.	CASSPNGRGAGETQYF	TGTGCCAGCAGCCCTAATGGGCGGGGGGCCGGGGAGACCCAGTACTTC
TRBV19	.	TRBJ1-2	.	CASSISGAGGYTF	TGTGCCAGTAGTATTTCGGGGGCAGGGGGCTACACCTTC
TRBV6-1	.	TRBJ1-5	medium-sized	CASSPYRSLGASNQPQHF	TGTGCCAGCAGTCCCTACAGGTCCCTAGGAGCTAGCAATCAGCCCCAGCATTTT
TRBV7-6	.	TRBJ1-1	few	CASSSTLGTEAFF	TGTGCCAGCAGCTCCACCCTTGGCACTGAAGCTTTCTTT
TRBV4-3	TRBD2	TRBJ2-3	.	CASSPFSGGAQDTQYF	TGCGCCAGCAGCCCCTTTAGCGGGGGGGCCCAAGATACGCAGTATTTT
TRBV2	.	TRBJ1-2	.	CASSDLQAKNYGYTF	TGTGCCAGCAGTGATCTACAGGCCAAGAACTATGGCTACACCTTC
TRBV20-1	TRBD2	TRBJ2-1	.	CSAGLVDNEQFF	TGCAGTGCTGGACTAGTGGACAATGAGCAGTTCTTC
TRBV6-1	.	TRBJ1-2	medium-sized	CASQSRGGVKGYTF	TGTGCCTCCCAGAGCAGGGGCGGCGTAAAGGGCTACACCTTC
TRBV28	.	TRBJ1-6	.	CASSFMGSSYNSPLHF	TGTGCCAGCAGTTTCATGGGGAGCTCCTATAATTCACCCCTCCACTTT
TRBV12-3/TRBV12-4	.	TRBJ2-5	.	CASRRGQNQETQYF	TGTGCCAGCAGACGAGGACAGAACCAAGAGACCCAGTACTTC
TRBV15	.	TRBJ1-6	.	CATSESTWDSLHF	TGTGCCACCAGCGAGTCAACCTGGGATTCCCTCCACTTT
TRBV24-1	TRBD2	TRBJ2-3	few	CATSDLAGLTDTQYF	TGTGCCACCAGTGATCTAGCGGGACTCACAGATACGCAGTATTTT
TRBV24-1	TRBD1	TRBJ2-5	.	CATSDTTGAWETQYF	TGTGCCACCAGTGATACCACAGGGGCGTGGGAGACCCAGTACTTC
TRBV6-1	TRBD1	TRBJ1-5	.	CASTRDRGDQPQHF	TGTGCCAGCACCCGGGACAGGGGGGACCAGCCCCAGCATTTT
TRBV12-3/TRBV12-4	.	TRBJ1-5	.	CASSVGGVYQPQHF	TGTGCCAGCAGCGTGGGGGGGGTTTATCAGCCCCAGCATTTT
TRBV27	TRBD1	TRBJ1-2	hyperexpanded	CASSSGTAPSFYGYTF	TGTGCCAGCAGCTCCGGGACAGCCCCGTCTTTTTATGGCTACACCTTC
TRBV2	TRBD1	TRBJ1-5	.	CASSESRQGARPQHF	TGTGCCAGCAGTGAATCTCGACAGGGGGCAAGGCCCCAGCATTTT
TRBV18	.	TRBJ1-1	once	CASSPPGSTEAFF	TGTGCCAGCTCACCCCCCGGGTCCACTGAAGCTTTCTTT
TRBV6-1	.	TRBJ1-1	few	CASRPYRDTEAFF	TGTGCCAGCAGGCCCTATCGCGACACTGAAGCTTTCTTT
TRBV20-1	TRBD2	TRBJ2-1	.	CSVLRLAGDVNSNEQFF	TGCAGTGTCCTCCGACTAGCGGGAGACGTGAATAGTAATGAGCAGTTCTTC
TRBV2	.	TRBJ1-1	.	CASRGRTGNTEAFF	TGTGCCAGCAGGGGTCGGACGGGGAACACTGAAGCTTTCTTT
TRBV5-1	.	TRBJ2-5	few	CASSLGGELETQYF	TGCGCCAGCAGCTTGGGGGGGGAATTAGAGACCCAGTACTTC
TRBV27	.	TRBJ2-2	.	CASSLLWTTGELFF	TGTGCCAGCAGTTTGCTCTGGACCACCGGGGAGCTGTTTTTT
TRBV12-3/TRBV12-4	.	TRBJ2-7	.	CASSYSGAKQYF	TGTGCCAGCAGTTACTCGGGGGCGAAGCAGTACTTC
TRBV28	TRBD2	TRBJ2-1	few	CASSLKLAVLYNEQFF	TGTGCCAGCAGTTTAAAACTAGCGGTCCTCTACAATGAGCAGTTCTTC
TRBV25-1	.	TRBJ1-2	hyperexpanded	CASSERGVVNGYTF	TGTGCCAGCAGTGAACGGGGTGTCGTAAATGGCTACACCTTC
TRBV7-3	.	TRBJ2-1	.	CASSLRRDPLIPFF	TGTGCCAGCAGCTTGCGACGGGACCCTCTAATTCCGTTCTTC
TRBV6-2/TRBV6-3	TRBD1	TRBJ1-5	few	CASSPGQINQPQHF	TGTGCCAGCAGCCCGGGACAGATTAATCAGCCCCAGCATTTT
TRBV5-4	.	TRBJ1-2	few	CASSSPWGTYGYTF	TGTGCCAGCAGCTCCCCGTGGGGGACCTATGGCTACACCTTC
TRBV14	.	TRBJ1-2	large	CASSPRGAGGYTF	TGTGCCAGCAGCCCTCGGGGGGCCGGGGGCTACACCTTC
TRBV2	.	TRBJ2-7	few	CASSRSVLAGEQYF	TGTGCCAGCAGCCGAAGCGTCTTGGCAGGCGAGCAGTACTTC
TRBV20-1	.	TRBJ2-1	.	CSAREDGYNEQFF	TGCAGTGCTAGAGAGGACGGGTACAATGAGCAGTTCTTC
TRBV6-2/TRBV6-3	.	TRBJ1-1	.	CASKRGRNTEAFF	TGTGCCAGCAAGCGGGGGAGGAACACTGAAGCTTTCTTT
TRBV15	.	TRBJ1-2	.	CATSRDPLKGNGYTF	TGTGCCACCAGCAGAGATCCGTTAAAGGGGAATGGCTACACCTTC
TRBV6-1	TRBD2	TRBJ2-1	.	CASSPGLAGVDEQFF	TGTGCCAGCAGCCCGGGACTAGCGGGAGTGGATGAGCAGTTCTTC
TRBV27	.	TRBJ1-4	.	CASSLGGAREKLFF	TGTGCCAGCAGTCTGGGGGGGGCGAGGGAAAAACTGTTTTTT
TRBV6-1	.	TRBJ1-1	few	CASSESLLYTEAFF	TGTGCCAGCAGTGAATCCCTCCTCTACACTGAAGCTTTCTTT